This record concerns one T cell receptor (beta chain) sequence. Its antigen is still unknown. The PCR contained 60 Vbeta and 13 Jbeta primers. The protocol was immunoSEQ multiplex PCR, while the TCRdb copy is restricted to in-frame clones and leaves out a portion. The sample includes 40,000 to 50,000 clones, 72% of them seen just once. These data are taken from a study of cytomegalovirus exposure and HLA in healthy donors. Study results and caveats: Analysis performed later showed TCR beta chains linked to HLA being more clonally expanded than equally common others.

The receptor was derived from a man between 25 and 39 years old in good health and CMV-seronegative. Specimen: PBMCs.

For the CDR3, the DNA is TGTGCCACCCGACAGGGGACAGATACGCAGTATTTT. It yields the protein CATRQGTDTQYF. The chain employs TRBV6-5 and TRBJ2-3, with 8 bases lining up with TRBD1. The V segment lost 10 bases and the J segment 3 bases; nucleotides outside the gene matches: 3. This CDR3 comprises 12 residues. Germline values: CDR1 MNHEY, CDR2 SVGAGI.